The 12 T cell receptor beta chains presented below share a single source sample, sequenced in a study of vaccination and CD4 T cells after COVID-19. Specified treatment: approximately nine-day PBMC culture with coronavirus spike peptide pools or control peptides (ViraFEST assay). These TCRs' antigens remain unknown. Sequencing of cultured CD4+ T cell DNA used the Oncomine TCR Beta short-read assay. TCRdb reprocessed the PCR reads with MiXCR, giving one entry per CDR3 protein. This sample yields several thousand distinct CDR3 sequences, of which approximately 70% are seen a single time; approximately 40% belongs to the top ten. The material sequenced was CD4+ T cells from blood, cultured in vitro. These receptors came from a human donor who had recovered from COVID-19.

The chain joins TRBV20-1 to TRBJ1-2; no clear D gene. This CDR3 is built from 12 residues. V was shortened by 1 base and J by 3 bases, with 6 bases between the two germline ends. Germline V gene sequence: CDR1 DFQATT, CDR2 SNEGSKA (reference sequence). CDR3 nucleotide sequence: TGCAGTGCTAGAGCAAGCCACTATGGCTACACCTTC. Its translation: CSARASHYGYTF.

The chain couples TRBV7-2 to TRBJ1-2, with 9 bases identical to TRBD1. Trimming removed 0 bases from V and 5 bases from J; junction bases left unmatched: 13. The CDR3 totals 18 residues. Germline assignment: CDR1 SGHTA and CDR2 FQGNSA. DNA of the CDR3: TGTGCCAGCAGCTTAGCAGTGGGGACAGGGCGTTCGTGGTATGGCTACACCTTC. It yields the protein CASSLAVGTGRSWYGYTF. The full variable domain, completed using reference TRBV7-2 and TRBJ1-2, is GAGVSQSPSNKVTEKGKDVELRCDPISGHTALYWYRQSLGQGLEFLIYFQGNSAPDKSGLPSDRFSAERTGGSVSTLTIQRTQQEDSAVYLCASSLAVGTGRSWYGYTFGSGTRLTVV.

The V gene is TRBV5-4, the J gene TRBJ2-5, with TRBD1 identical over 11 bases. V dropped 4 bases and J dropped 3; count of bases not matched to a gene: 5. Germline-derived CDR1 and CDR2 are SGHNT and YYREEE (reference sequence). This CDR3 comprises 15 residues. The CDR3 DNA is TGTGCCAGCAGCCCCGGACAGGGGGCTAAAGAGACCCAGTACTTC. This gives the protein CASSPGQGAKETQYF.

The sample holds a few counts of this clonotype. CDR3 sequence (DNA): TGTGCCAGCAGTTACTCGAAGGGACAGAGGGATTCACCCCTCCACTTT. Its protein product is CASSYSKGQRDSPLHF. J is TRBJ1-6 and V is TRBV6-5; TRBD1 matches at 7 bases. V dropped 0 bases and J dropped 8; count of bases not matched to a gene: 7. This CDR3 contains 16 residues. Germline values: CDR1 MNHEY, CDR2 SVGAGI.

This clonotype was seen only once. The chain uses TRBV6-1 and TRBJ2-6, with D hard to call. The germline gives CDR1 MNHNS, CDR2 SASEGT. This CDR3 region has 16 residues. V was trimmed by 5 bases and J by 0 bases, leaving 11 bases between them. CDR3 amino acids: CASSPGRNSGANVLTF. CDR3 DNA: TGTGCCAGCAGTCCCGGACGGAACTCTGGGGCCAACGTCCTGACTTTC.

The chain couples TRBV7-2 to TRBJ2-7, with a possible D match to TRBD2 (5 bases). In germline, CDR1 is SGHTA, CDR2 FQGNSA. The CDR3 extends over 12 amino acids. Trimming shortened V by 5 bases and J by 7 bases, and 12 bases separated the two germline ends. The CDR3 DNA reads TGTGCCAGCAGCCTAACGGGGATTGAGCAGTACTTC. It yields the protein CASSLTGIEQYF.

This clonotype has a handful of counts. The chain uses TRBV15 and TRBJ1-6; D is uncertain. This CDR3 contains 16 residues. V was clipped by 3 bases and J by 10 bases, with 19 bases between them. The germline V gene has CDR1 LNHNV and CDR2 YYDKDF (reference sequence). The CDR3 spells CATSSYQGGFSSPLHF. DNA for the CDR3: TGTGCCACCAGCAGTTATCAAGGCGGGTTCTCATCACCCCTCCACTTT.

This chain connects TRBV27 to TRBJ2-7; 11 nucleotides match TRBD2. This CDR3 is built from 15 residues. Per germline, CDR1 MNHEY and CDR2 SMNVEV (reference sequence). V was clipped by 5 bases and J by 6 bases; unmatched bases: 9. In nucleotides, the CDR3 is TGTGCCAGCAGTCCCACTTTTAGCGGGGGGGGCGAGCAGTACTTC. Translated: CASSPTFSGGGEQYF.

This clonotype was detected only a few times. V and J are TRBV21-1 and TRBJ1-1; the table names TRBD1, a call not compared with the DNA. TRBV21-1 is a recognized pseudogene. This CDR3 spans 15 amino acids. The CDR3 DNA is TGTGCCAGCAGCGGCCGGGACAGGGGAGGCACTGAAGCTTTCTTT. This sequence encodes CASSGRDRGGTEAFF.

This clonotype has more than one count but fewer than ten. The V gene is TRBV6-2 or TRBV6-3, the J gene TRBJ1-5, with D unresolved. The CDR3 covers 12 residues. In germline, CDR1 is MNHEY, CDR2 SVGEGT. V shed 7 bases and J shed 1 base, with 5 bases lying between them. The CDR3 loop is CASTGSNQPQHF. In DNA form, the CDR3 reads TGTGCCAGCACTGGGAGCAATCAGCCCCAGCATTTT.

This clonotype is a singleton in its sample. The rearrangement joins TRBV20-1 to TRBJ1-2; D call uncertain. CDR1 DFQATT and CDR2 SNEGSKA come from the germline V gene (reference sequence). The CDR3 is 14 residues long. V was shortened by 0 bases and J by 4 bases, with 12 bases between the two germline ends. CDR3: CSARDQRVAYGYTF. The CDR3 bases are TGCAGTGCTAGAGATCAAAGGGTAGCCTATGGCTACACCTTC.

The chain couples TRBV6-1 to TRBJ2-6; perhaps TRBD2 as D (6 bases). Per the germline V gene, CDR1 is MNHNS and CDR2 is SASEGT. Between the trimmed V and J ends, which lost 6 bases and 0 bases, there was a span of 9 bases. The CDR3 contains 15 residues. CDR3 protein: CASRGGSSGANVLTF. CDR3 nucleotides: TGTGCCAGCAGGGGGGGTTCCTCTGGGGCCAACGTCCTGACTTTC.